The T cell receptor (beta chain) under discussion was sequenced for a study of memory CD4+ T cells and cytomegalovirus serostatus. Looking at the study overall: Donors were healthy Belgian adults, several CMV seropositive and about two dozen seronegative.

The CDR3 has 12 residues. The germline CDR1 and CDR2 sequences are LGHNT and FRNRAP. Deletions cut 8 bases from V and 5 bases from J, with 12 bases between. The sort gate was single viable CD3+CD4+CD8-CD45RO+ cells for memory CD4+ T cells. This table comes from immunoSEQ multiplex PCR, and its TCRdb copy is limited to in-frame clones, with some not included. The sample shows approximately 46,000 clones, about 80% of them seen only once. Sequencing was done on a sample of memory CD4+ T cells from blood. The clonotype comes from an adult in good health and CMV-seronegative. The rearrangement uses TRBV12-5 and TRBJ1-1; D ambiguous. The CDR3 sequence: CASRASTTEAFF. The DNA of the CDR3 is TGTGCTAGTAGGGCCTCGACGACTGAAGCTTTCTTT.